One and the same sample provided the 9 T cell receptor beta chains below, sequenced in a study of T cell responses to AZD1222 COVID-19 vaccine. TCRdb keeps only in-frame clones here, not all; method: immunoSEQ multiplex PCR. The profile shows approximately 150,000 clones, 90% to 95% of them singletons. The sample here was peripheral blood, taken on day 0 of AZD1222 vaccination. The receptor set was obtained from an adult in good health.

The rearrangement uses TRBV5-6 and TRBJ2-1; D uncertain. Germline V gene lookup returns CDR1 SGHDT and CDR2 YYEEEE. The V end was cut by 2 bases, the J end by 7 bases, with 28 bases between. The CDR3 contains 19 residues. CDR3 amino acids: CASSFPQSRAMPVSNEQFF. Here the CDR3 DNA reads TGTGCCAGCAGCTTCCCACAGTCCCGGGCCATGCCCGTCTCTAATGAGCAGTTCTTC.

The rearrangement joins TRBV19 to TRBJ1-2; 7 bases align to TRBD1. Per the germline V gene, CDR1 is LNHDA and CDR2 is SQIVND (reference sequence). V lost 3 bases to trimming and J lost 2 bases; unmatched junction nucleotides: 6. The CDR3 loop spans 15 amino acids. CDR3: CASSIGTAPNYGYTF. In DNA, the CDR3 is TGTGCCAGTAGTATCGGGACAGCCCCCAACTATGGCTACACCTTC.

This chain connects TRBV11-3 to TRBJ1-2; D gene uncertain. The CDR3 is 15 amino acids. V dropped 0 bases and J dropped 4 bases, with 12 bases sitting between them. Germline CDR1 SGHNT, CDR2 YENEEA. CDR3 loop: CASSLEASPSYGYTF. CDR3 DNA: TGTGCCAGCAGCTTAGAGGCCAGCCCCAGCTATGGCTACACCTTC.

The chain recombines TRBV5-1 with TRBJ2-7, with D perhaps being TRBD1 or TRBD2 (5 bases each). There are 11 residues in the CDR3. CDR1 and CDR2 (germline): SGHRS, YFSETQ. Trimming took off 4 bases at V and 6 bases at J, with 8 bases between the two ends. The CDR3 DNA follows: TGCGCCAGCAGCCTGAGGGGCGAGCAGTACTTC. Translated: CASSLRGEQYF.

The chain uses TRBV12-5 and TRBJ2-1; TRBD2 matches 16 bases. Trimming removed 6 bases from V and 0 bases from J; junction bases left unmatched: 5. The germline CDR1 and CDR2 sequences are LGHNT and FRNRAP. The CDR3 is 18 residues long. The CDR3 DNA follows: TGTGCTAGTGGGGAGGGACTAGCGGGGGGGCCCTCCTACAATGAGCAGTTCTTC. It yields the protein CASGEGLAGGPSYNEQFF.

The CDR3, as DNA: TGCAGCGTTCAGGGGAATGACGGAGATACGCAGTATTTT. Translating it yields CSVQGNDGDTQYF. The J gene is TRBJ2-3, the V gene TRBV29-1; weak D call: TRBD1 (6 bases). Germline V gene data show CDR1 as SQVTM and CDR2 as ANQGSEA. V shed 5 bases and J shed 5 bases, with 14 bases lying between them. This CDR3 region has 13 residues.

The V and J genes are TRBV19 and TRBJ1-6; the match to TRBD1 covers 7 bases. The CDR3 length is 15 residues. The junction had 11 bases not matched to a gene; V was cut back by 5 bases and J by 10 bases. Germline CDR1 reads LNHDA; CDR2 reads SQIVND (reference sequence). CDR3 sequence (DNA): TGTGCCAGTAGTGGAACCGGGACAGCCTACTCACCCCTCCACTTT. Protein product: CASSGTGTAYSPLHF.

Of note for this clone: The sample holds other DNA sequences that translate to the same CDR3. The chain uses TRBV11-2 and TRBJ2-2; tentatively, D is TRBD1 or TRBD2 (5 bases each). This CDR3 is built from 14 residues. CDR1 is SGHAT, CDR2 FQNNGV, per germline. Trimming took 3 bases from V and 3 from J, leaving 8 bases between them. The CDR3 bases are TGTGCCAGCAGCTTCATGGGGGACACCGGGGAGCTGTTTTTT. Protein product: CASSFMGDTGELFF.

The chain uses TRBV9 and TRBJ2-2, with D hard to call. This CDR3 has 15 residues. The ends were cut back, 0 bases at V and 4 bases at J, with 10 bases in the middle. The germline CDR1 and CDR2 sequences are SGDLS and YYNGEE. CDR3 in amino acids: CASSVDASFTGELFF. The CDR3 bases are TGTGCCAGCAGCGTAGACGCAAGTTTCACCGGGGAGCTGTTTTTT.